The source of this T cell receptor (beta chain) is a study of blood T cell repertoires in COVID-19. Clones were read by immunoSEQ multiplex PCR, and TCRdb kept only the in-frame ones, dropping some. Of 220,000 or so clones detected, around 88% appear once; the ten largest clones hold approximately 2.1%. This sequence originates from a woman aged 50 to 65 who had recovered from COVID-19. Source material: PBMCs or T cells enriched from blood (not recorded which).

The CDR3 sequence is CASRPSASSYNEQFF. The CDR3 DNA reads as TGTGCCAGCAGACCTAGCGCTAGCTCCTACAATGAGCAGTTCTTC. V gene TRBV6-5 combines with J gene TRBJ2-1; TRBD2 might be the D (6 bases). Germline CDR1 and CDR2: MNHEY and SVGAGI. The CDR3 is 15 amino acids. With 6 bases removed from V and 0 bases from J, the gap between germline ends came to 12 bases.